Listed below are T cell receptor beta chains from one sample, sequenced in a study of beta chain features in type 1 diabetes. Assay used: immunoSEQ multiplex PCR; TCRdb lists only in-frame clones, some missing. This table has over 500,000 clones, about 14% appearing once. Source material: naive CD4+ T cells from blood. The receptors were gathered from a young man in good health. Both conserved end residues are trimmed from each CDR3. Each record gives: J gene, V gene, CDR3 protein.

TRBJ2-3 | TRBV6-5 | ASSEAGPQQY
TRBJ1-2 | TRBV23-1 | ASSQEEGTAGGYT
TRBJ2-7 | TRBV4-2 | ASSSRLAGASYEQY
TRBJ2-4 | TRBV14 | ASSQGVRKLAKNIQY
TRBJ2-7 | TRBV27 | ASSYRGLGPYEQY
TRBJ1-2 | TRBV11-2 | ASSPIQNHYGYT
TRBJ2-7 | TRBV18 | ASSWTDSYEQY
TRBJ2-3 | TRBV15 | ATSRGSVTDTQY
TRBJ2-7 | TRBV9 | ASSVSWGRDEQY
TRBJ2-2 | TRBV7-2 | ASNSKGRGALTGELF
TRBJ2-7 | TRBV9 | ASSETPYYEQY
TRBJ2-6 | TRBV27 | ASSFLAGANVLT
TRBJ1-4 | TRBV2 | ASSPVRDSREKLF
TRBJ2-2 | TRBV21-1 | ASNLQTSGNTGELF
TRBJ2-7 | TRBV29-1 | SVVGTEIYEQY
TRBJ2-6 | TRBV6-5 | ASRYLGRAGANVLT
TRBJ1-2 | TRBV19 | ASSIATATNYGYT
TRBJ2-1 | TRBV15 | ATSRDYQGIYNEQF
TRBJ1-5 | TRBV30 | AWSLGPVGSQPQH
TRBJ1-3 | TRBV7-3 | ASSWTAGNTIY
TRBJ2-1 | TRBV9 | ASSPGTSGRGTYNEQF
TRBJ2-3 | TRBV4-3 | ASRASGGDTQY
TRBJ2-3 | TRBV11-1 | ASNRLTGGAGRTDTQY
TRBJ2-3 | TRBV7-9 | ASSLGEWGTDTQY